The entry that follows covers one TCR beta chain sequence. Authors' processing steps: Amplification from reference gene primers served as the basis for estimated nucleated cell counts. The protocol was immunoSEQ multiplex PCR, while the TCRdb copy is restricted to in-frame clones and leaves out a portion. The DNA gave D and trimming, while V, J and clone size come from that table. The sample contains a few hundred thousand clones, more than 65% of which appear only once. The CDR3 contains 16 residues. Germline V CDR1 and CDR2: MDHEN, SYDVKM. V lost 5 bases and J lost 3, with 16 bases in between. The sample comes from a study of blood T cell repertoires in COVID-19. Across the whole study: T cells, B-cell-depleted T cells, or PBMCs provided the cDNA or gDNA that served as material.

The J gene is TRBJ2-2, the V gene TRBV28; the D gene is possibly TRBD1 (6 bases). Sample: peripheral blood. The clonotype was recovered from a person aged 70 to 85 with COVID-19, enrolled during active disease. The DNA for the CDR3 is TGTGCCAGCAGTCGTGGCAGGGGTGTGTACACCGGGGAGCTGTTTTTT. This encodes CASSRGRGVYTGELFF.